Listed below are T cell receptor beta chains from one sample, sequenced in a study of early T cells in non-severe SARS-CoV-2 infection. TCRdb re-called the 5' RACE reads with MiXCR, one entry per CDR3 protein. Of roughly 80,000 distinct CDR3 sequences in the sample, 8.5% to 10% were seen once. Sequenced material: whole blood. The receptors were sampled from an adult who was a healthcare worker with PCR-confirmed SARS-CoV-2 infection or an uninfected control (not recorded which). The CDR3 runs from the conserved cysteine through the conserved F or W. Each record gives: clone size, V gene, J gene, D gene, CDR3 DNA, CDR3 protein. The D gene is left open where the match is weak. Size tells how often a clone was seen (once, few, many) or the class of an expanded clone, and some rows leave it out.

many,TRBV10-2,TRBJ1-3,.,TGCGCCAGCAGGGACACAGCCTCCTCTGGAAACACCATATATTTT,CASRDTASSGNTIYF
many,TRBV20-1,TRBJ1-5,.,TGCAGTGCGTTTTCTAGGGGCAGGGAGCGGGGCCAGCCCCAGCATTTT,CSAFSRGRERGQPQHF
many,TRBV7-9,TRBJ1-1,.,TGTGCCAGCAGCTTCCGGTTCACTGAAGCTTTCTTT,CASSFRFTEAFF
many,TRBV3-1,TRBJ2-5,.,TGTGCCAGCAGCCAAGGTGGCAGTCAAGAGACCCAGTACTTC,CASSQGGSQETQYF
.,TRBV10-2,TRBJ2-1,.,TGCGCCAGCAGTGAGTCCCTTGGACTATACAATGAGCAGTTCTTC,CASSESLGLYNEQFF
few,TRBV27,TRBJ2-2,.,TGTGCCAGCAGTTTACCAGGGGATGGGGAGCTGTTTTTT,CASSLPGDGELFF
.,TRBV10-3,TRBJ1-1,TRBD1,TGTGCCATCAAACAGGGGGCTAACACTGAAGCTTTCTTT,CAIKQGANTEAFF
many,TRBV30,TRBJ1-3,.,TGTGCCTGGGCCCTTTTAGCTCCGGTCGGAAACACCATATATTTT,CAWALLAPVGNTIYF
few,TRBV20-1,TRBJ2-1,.,TGCAGTGCTAGAGACGTGAGGGAGGCCTCCTACAATGAGCAGTTCTTC,CSARDVREASYNEQFF
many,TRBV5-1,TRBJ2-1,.,TGCGCCAGCAGCTTGGCGCTAGCGCTAGATGAGCAGTTCTTC,CASSLALALDEQFF
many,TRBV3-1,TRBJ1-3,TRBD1,TGTGCCAGCAGCCCCCGGGACAGAAACTCTGGAAACACCATATATTTT,CASSPRDRNSGNTIYF
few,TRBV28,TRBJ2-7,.,TGTGCCAGCAGTTTTCGAGCAGGAGCCGTGACCTCCGAGCAGTACTTC,CASSFRAGAVTSEQYF
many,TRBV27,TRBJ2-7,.,TGTGCCAGCAGTTTATCAGGAGCTGTTACCTACGAGCAGTACTTC,CASSLSGAVTYEQYF
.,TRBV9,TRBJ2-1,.,TGTGCCAGCAGCCCGGGATCGCGTAGGGGAAATGAGCAGTTCTTC,CASSPGSRRGNEQFF
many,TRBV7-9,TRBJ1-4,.,TGTGCCAGCACCTCTCCAGGGATCTCTGGTGGGGAAAAACTGTTTTTT,CASTSPGISGGEKLFF
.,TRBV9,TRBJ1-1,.,TGTGCCAGCAGCACCCGGCCCTCAGGCTCTGAAGCTTTCTTT,CASSTRPSGSEAFF